These 10 T cell receptor beta chains were sequenced from one sample in a study of tumor-infiltrating lymphocytes in primary liver carcinoma. TCR beta cDNA came from around 500 ng total RNA, primed with a constant-region primer. Three nested multiplex PCR rounds, a slightly modified ARM-PCR, produced the libraries for TCR beta. PCR rounds one and two used TRBV1-TRBV30 forward primers with a C-beta reverse primer for 10 cycles each. TCRdb independently ran MiXCR on the multiplex PCR reads; one entry per CDR3 protein. Seen here are some 43,000 distinct CDR3 sequences, 60% to 85% observed once, and the top ten hold about 29%. Co-extraction yielded RNA and DNA from 20-30 mg of unsorted bulk tissue. Sequencing input: liver tumor tissue from sampling region 5. Sample subset: tumor region T5, tumor centre. These receptor sequences come from a man between 40 and 49 years old with primary liver carcinoma and hepatitis B virus infection.

With respect to this clonotype: A junction boundary mismatches the germline segment, possibly from a read error. This CDR3 reads CTSSVGVQETQYF. CDR3 nucleotide sequence: TGTACCAGCAGCGTAGGCGTCCAAGAGACCCAGTACTTC. The genes are TRBV9 and TRBJ2-5; D is uncertain. The CDR3 has 13 residues. Germline V gene sequence: CDR1 SGDLS, CDR2 YYNGEE.

This clonotype was recorded at least ten times. The rearrangement uses TRBV6-6 and TRBJ2-1; 10 positions agree with TRBD2. The junction had 9 bases not matched to a gene; V was cut back by 0 bases and J by 10 bases. The CDR3 is 16 amino acids. CDR1 is MNHNY, CDR2 SVGAGI, per germline (reference sequence). Here the CDR3 DNA reads TGTGCCAGCAGTTACTCCTTCCTAGCGGGAGAGGGGGAGCAGTTCTTC. Protein product: CASSYSFLAGEGEQFF.

To note about this clonotype: One end of the junction varies from germline; a read error may be responsible. This rearrangement joins TRBV28 to TRBJ1-5; unclear D gene. There are 15 residues in the CDR3. Germline V gene lookup returns CDR1 MDHEN and CDR2 SYDVKM. The CDR3 nucleotides are TGTGCCAGCATTTTACCGGGTACTATCAATCAGCCCCAGCATTTT. Encoded protein: CASILPGTINQPQHF.

As to this clonotype: One end of the junction does not line up with germline, which may come from a read error. This chain's CDR3 is CASSQQSIGGDSYNEHFF. Here the CDR3 DNA reads TGCGCCAGCAGCCAACAATCGATAGGCGGTGACTCCTACAATGAGCACTTCTTC. This sequence joins TRBV4-1 and TRBJ2-1, with D uncertain. The CDR3 is 18 residues long. The germline V gene encodes CDR1 MGHRA and CDR2 YSYEKL.

The genes are TRBV24-1 and TRBJ2-1, with 7 bases matching TRBD2. Germline CDR1 KGHDR, CDR2 SFDVKD. The length of the CDR3 is 17 residues. V lost 4 bases to trimming and J lost 5 bases; unmatched junction nucleotides: 13. The CDR3 DNA follows: TGTGCCACCAGTGAGCCCCCGGAACTAGCGAGCAACAATGAGCAGTTCTTC. As protein: CATSEPPELASNNEQFF.

In this sample, this clonotype turned up many times. The rearrangement links TRBV20-1 to TRBJ2-3, with D uncertain. The germline CDR1 and CDR2 sequences are DFQATT and SNEGSKA (reference sequence). V was pared by 0 bases and J by 4 bases, with 8 bases between. The CDR3 loop spans 13 amino acids. The CDR3 coding sequence is TGCAGTGCTAGAGAATGGGCCCCAGATACGCAGTATTTT. Protein product: CSAREWAPDTQYF.

This sequence joins TRBV6-1 and TRBJ2-7, with D perhaps matching TRBD1 or TRBD2 (6 bases each). Trimming removed 6 bases from V and 0 bases from J, with 18 bases in between. The CDR3 is 16 amino acids. Germline loops: CDR1 MNHNS, CDR2 SASEGT. This chain's CDR3 is CASSGGQAGPSYEQYF. In DNA, the CDR3 is TGTGCCAGCAGCGGGGGCCAGGCAGGCCCCTCCTACGAGCAGTACTTC.

This clonotype was seen ten or more times. The chain combines TRBV28 with TRBJ2-1; 7 bases agree with TRBD2. Losses at the gene ends were 6 bases for V and 2 bases for J; bases not matched to a gene: 10. From germline, CDR1 is MDHEN and CDR2 SYDVKM. The CDR3 is 16 residues long. The CDR3 DNA reads as TGTGCCAGCAGGTCGGGAAGGGCGGGGGCCTACAATGAGCAGTTCTTC. Residues: CASRSGRAGAYNEQFF.

This clonotype was detected only once. The CDR3 spells CASSEEVGGSNEQFF. CDR3 nucleotides: TGTGCCAGCAGCGAAGAGGTGGGAGGTAGCAATGAGCAGTTCTTC. The chain carries TRBV21-1 and TRBJ2-1; the tabulated D call, TRBD2, remains unverified against the DNA. TRBV21-1 is labeled a pseudogene. The CDR3 sequence is 15 residues long.

Comment on this clonotype: Just one base apart from a much larger clone, this may be a read error. The chain carries TRBV12-3 or TRBV12-4 and TRBJ2-3, with no clear D. The CDR3 covers 12 residues. The CDR3: CASTEGTDTQCF. The CDR3 coding sequence is TGTGCCAGCACTGAAGGCACAGATACGCAGTGTTTT.